These T cell receptor beta chains were read from a single sample in a study of T cells in Graves' hyperthyroidism and ophthalmopathy. MiXCR, applied by TCRdb to the multiplex PCR reads, yields one record per CDR3 protein. Of around 34,000 distinct CDR3 sequences listed, around 53% are singletons. Sequencing was carried out using blood. The source is a woman aged 40 to 50 with Graves' ophthalmopathy. Each CDR3 is given with its conserved first and last residue. Fields, in order: D gene, J gene, clone size, V gene, CDR3 protein, CDR3 DNA. A D gene is named only where the DNA matches it firmly. Not every row has a clone size; where given, it reads once, few, many or a size class.

D gene: TRBD2
J gene: TRBJ2-3
clone size: many
V gene: TRBV2
CDR3 protein: CASSDISGRARTDTQYF
CDR3 DNA: TGTGCCAGCAGCGATATCAGCGGGAGGGCTCGCACAGATACGCAGTATTTT

D gene: NA
J gene: TRBJ2-7
clone size: NA
V gene: TRBV7-9
CDR3 protein: CASGVQGWGEQYF
CDR3 DNA: TGTGCCAGCGGCGTACAGGGATGGGGTGAGCAGTACTTC

D gene: NA
J gene: TRBJ1-1
clone size: medium-sized
V gene: TRBV10-3
CDR3 protein: CAISDRQRGNTEAFF
CDR3 DNA: TGTGCCATCAGTGACAGACAGCGGGGTAACACTGAAGCTTTCTTT

D gene: NA
J gene: TRBJ2-7
clone size: once
V gene: TRBV6-5
CDR3 protein: CASSYRTPSYREEQYF
CDR3 DNA: TGTGCCAGCAGTTATAGAACACCCAGCTACAGGGAGGAGCAGTACTTC

D gene: TRBD2
J gene: TRBJ2-1
clone size: NA
V gene: TRBV7-6
CDR3 protein: CASSLGEGSDEQFF
CDR3 DNA: TGTGCCAGCAGCTTAGGGGAGGGTAGCGATGAGCAGTTCTTC

D gene: NA
J gene: TRBJ2-3
clone size: many
V gene: TRBV6-1
CDR3 protein: CASSVRSSTGTQYF
CDR3 DNA: TGTGCCAGCAGTGTTCGATCCTCCACCGGTACGCAGTATTTT

D gene: TRBD2
J gene: TRBJ2-7
clone size: NA
V gene: TRBV9
CDR3 protein: CASSLSGGAGEQYF
CDR3 DNA: TGTGCCAGCAGTTTAAGCGGGGGGGCGGGCGAGCAGTACTTC

D gene: NA
J gene: TRBJ2-1
clone size: NA
V gene: TRBV10-3
CDR3 protein: CATSLENEQFF
CDR3 DNA: TGTGCCACAAGTCTTGAGAATGAGCAGTTCTTC

D gene: NA
J gene: TRBJ1-5
clone size: NA
V gene: TRBV5-1
CDR3 protein: CASRRGEGREHF
CDR3 DNA: TGCGCCAGCAGGAGGGGCGAGGGGCGCGAGCATTTT

D gene: NA
J gene: TRBJ2-7
clone size: many
V gene: TRBV11-2
CDR3 protein: CASSLLGTTLGEQYF
CDR3 DNA: TGTGCCAGCAGCTTATTGGGGACAACCTTGGGTGAGCAGTACTTC

D gene: TRBD2
J gene: TRBJ2-7
clone size: many
V gene: TRBV19
CDR3 protein: CASSTGTSGRASEQYF
CDR3 DNA: TGTGCCAGTAGTACGGGGACTAGCGGGAGGGCCTCCGAGCAGTACTTC

D gene: NA
J gene: TRBJ2-3
clone size: NA
V gene: TRBV10-3
CDR3 protein: CAISGRDGTDTQYF
CDR3 DNA: TGTGCCATCAGTGGCCGGGACGGAACAGATACGCAGTATTTT

D gene: NA
J gene: TRBJ1-3
clone size: NA
V gene: TRBV12-3/TRBV12-4
CDR3 protein: CASSFFTLGARGNTIYF
CDR3 DNA: TGTGCCAGCAGTTTTTTCACACTCGGGGCCCGAGGAAACACCATATATTTT

D gene: NA
J gene: TRBJ1-4
clone size: NA
V gene: TRBV2
CDR3 protein: CASQNQPTEKLFF
CDR3 DNA: TGTGCCAGCCAAAACCAACCTACTGAAAAACTGTTTTTT

D gene: TRBD1
J gene: TRBJ1-6
clone size: many
V gene: TRBV6-6
CDR3 protein: CASRPTDRGSYNSPLHF
CDR3 DNA: TGTGCCAGCAGGCCCACAGACAGGGGCTCCTATAATTCACCCCTCCACTTT

D gene: NA
J gene: TRBJ1-2
clone size: medium-sized
V gene: TRBV7-9
CDR3 protein: CASSLSQGNYGYTF
CDR3 DNA: TGTGCCAGCAGCTTATCCCAGGGGAACTATGGCTACACCTTC